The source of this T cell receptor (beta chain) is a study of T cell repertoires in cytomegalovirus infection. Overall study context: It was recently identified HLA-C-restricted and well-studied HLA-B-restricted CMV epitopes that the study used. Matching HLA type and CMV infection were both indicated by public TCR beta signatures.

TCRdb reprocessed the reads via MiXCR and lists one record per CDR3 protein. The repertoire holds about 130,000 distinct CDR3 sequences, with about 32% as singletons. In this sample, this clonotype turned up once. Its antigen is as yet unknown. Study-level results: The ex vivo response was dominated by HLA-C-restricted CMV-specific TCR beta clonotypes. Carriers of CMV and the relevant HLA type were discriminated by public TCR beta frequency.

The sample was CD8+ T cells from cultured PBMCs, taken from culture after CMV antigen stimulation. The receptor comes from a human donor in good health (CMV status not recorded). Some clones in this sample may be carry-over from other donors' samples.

In DNA form, the CDR3 reads TGTGCCAGCAGCCTTGGGAATCCGGCCTACGAGCAGTACTTC. As protein: CASSLGNPAYEQYF. The V call is TRBV5-6, the J call TRBJ2-7, with D hard to call. CDR3 length: 14 amino acids. Trimming removed 4 bases at V and 2 bases at J, with 13 bases between. Germline V gene sequence: CDR1 SGHDT, CDR2 YYEEEE.